This T cell receptor (beta chain) was found in a study of blood T cell repertoires in COVID-19. Germline V gene data show CDR1 as SGHNT and CDR2 as YYREEE (reference sequence). This CDR3 contains 16 residues. The V end was cut by 0 bases, the J end by 0 bases, with 9 bases between. The authors' processing: Amplifying reference gene primers gave estimates of nucleated cell counts. The repertoire was sequenced with immunoSEQ multiplex PCR; TCRdb's copy has only in-frame clones and lacks some. Clone size and the V and J calls come from that table; the DNA yielded D and trimming. The sample comprises roughly 23,000 clones, about 91% of which are singletons, and 2.5% to 3.5% rests with the top ten.

Material: peripheral blood. The rearrangement joins TRBV5-4 to TRBJ2-2; D unresolved. The sequence was obtained from a woman aged 70 to 79 with active COVID-19. CDR3 protein: CASSLGGRANTGELFF. In nucleotides, the CDR3 is TGTGCCAGCAGCTTGGGAGGCAGAGCGAACACCGGGGAGCTGTTTTTT.